The clone carrying this T cell receptor (beta chain) was seen once. This record belongs to a study of blood T cell repertoires in COVID-19. Some clones are missing from TCRdb's copy, which holds only in-frame ones; the method was immunoSEQ multiplex PCR. The sample carries 91,000 or so clones, just over 85% recorded once. The CDR3 covers 15 residues. Per the germline V gene, CDR1 is SGHRS and CDR2 is YFSETQ. V dropped 0 bases and J dropped 2 bases, with 9 bases sitting between them. This chain links TRBV5-1 with TRBJ2-1; possible D gene TRBD1, 5 bases. The clonotype originates from a woman aged 55-69 years in a cohort sampled during active or convalescent COVID-19. The sequencing sample was made of peripheral blood. CDR3 loop: CASSLGQGTYNEQFF. CDR3 nucleotides: TGCGCCAGCAGCTTGGGGCAGGGAACCTACAATGAGCAGTTCTTC.